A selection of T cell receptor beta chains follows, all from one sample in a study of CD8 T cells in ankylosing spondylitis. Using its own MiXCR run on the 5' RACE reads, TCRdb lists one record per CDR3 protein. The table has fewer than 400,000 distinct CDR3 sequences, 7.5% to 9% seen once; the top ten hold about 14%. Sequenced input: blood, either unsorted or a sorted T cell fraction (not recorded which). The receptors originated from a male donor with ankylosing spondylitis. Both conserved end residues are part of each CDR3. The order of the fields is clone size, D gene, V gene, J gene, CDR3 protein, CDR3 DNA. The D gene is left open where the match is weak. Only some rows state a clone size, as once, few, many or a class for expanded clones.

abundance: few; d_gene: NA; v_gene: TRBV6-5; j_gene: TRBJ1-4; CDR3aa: CASSYSGLNYEKLFF; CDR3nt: TGTGCCAGCAGTTACTCGGGTCTAAACTATGAAAAACTGTTTTTT
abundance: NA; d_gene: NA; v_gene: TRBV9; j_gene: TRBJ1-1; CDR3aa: CASSVDGGNTEAFF; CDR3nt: TGTGCCAGCAGCGTCGACGGCGGGAACACTGAAGCTTTCTTT
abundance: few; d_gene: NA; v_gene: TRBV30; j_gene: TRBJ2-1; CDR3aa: CAWSLGGAGYDEQFF; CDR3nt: TGTGCCTGGAGTCTGGGGGGGGCGGGGTACGATGAGCAGTTCTTC
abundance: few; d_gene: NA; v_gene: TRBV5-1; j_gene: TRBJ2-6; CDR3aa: CASSSVRSSGANVLTF; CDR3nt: TGCGCCAGCAGCAGTGTGCGGTCCTCTGGGGCCAACGTCCTGACTTTC
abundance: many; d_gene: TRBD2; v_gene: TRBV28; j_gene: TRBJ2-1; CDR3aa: CASNLAGSSYNEQFF; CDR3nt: TGTGCCAGCAACCTAGCGGGAAGCTCCTACAATGAGCAGTTCTTC
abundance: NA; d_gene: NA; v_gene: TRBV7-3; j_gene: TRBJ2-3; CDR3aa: CASSFGRVTDTQYF; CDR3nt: TGTGCCAGCAGCTTCGGCAGGGTGACAGATACGCAGTATTTT
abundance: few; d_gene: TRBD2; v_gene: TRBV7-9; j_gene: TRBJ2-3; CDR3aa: CASSLLSLAGRGDTQYF; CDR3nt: TGTGCCAGCAGCCTCCTTTCCCTAGCGGGAAGGGGTGATACGCAGTATTTT
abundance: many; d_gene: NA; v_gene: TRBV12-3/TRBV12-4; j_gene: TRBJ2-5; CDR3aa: CASSLGGVGGTQETQYF; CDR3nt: TGTGCCAGCAGTTTAGGGGGGGTCGGAGGGACGCAAGAGACCCAGTACTTC
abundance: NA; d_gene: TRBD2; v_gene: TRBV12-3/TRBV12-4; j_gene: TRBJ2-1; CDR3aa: CASSRLAGNNEQFF; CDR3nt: TGTGCCAGCAGTCGACTAGCGGGGAACAATGAGCAGTTCTTC
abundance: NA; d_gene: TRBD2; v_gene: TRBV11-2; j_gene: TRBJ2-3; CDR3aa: CASSQSRELDTQYF; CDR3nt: TGTGCCAGCAGCCAGTCGCGGGAGTTAGATACGCAGTATTTT
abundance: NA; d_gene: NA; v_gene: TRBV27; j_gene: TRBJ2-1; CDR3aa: CASSQSSYNEQFF; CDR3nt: TGTGCCAGCAGCCAGTCGTCCTACAATGAGCAGTTCTTC
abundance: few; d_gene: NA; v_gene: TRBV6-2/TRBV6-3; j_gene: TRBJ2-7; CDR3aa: CASSYSARTVYEQYF; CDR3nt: TGTGCCAGCAGTTACTCCGCTCGGACCGTCTACGAGCAGTACTTC
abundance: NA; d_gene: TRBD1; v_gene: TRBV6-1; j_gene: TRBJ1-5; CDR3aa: CASSVTGAGSTQHF; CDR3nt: TGTGCCAGCAGTGTGACAGGGGCGGGCTCGACCCAGCATTTT
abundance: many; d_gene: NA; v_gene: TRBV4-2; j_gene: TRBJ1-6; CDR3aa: CASSQDPTEGTLHF; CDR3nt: TGTGCCAGCAGCCAAGACCCTACTGAAGGAACCCTCCACTTT
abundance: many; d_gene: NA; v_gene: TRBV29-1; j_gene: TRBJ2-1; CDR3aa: CSVDWRYNEQFF; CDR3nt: TGCAGCGTTGACTGGCGGTACAATGAGCAGTTCTTC
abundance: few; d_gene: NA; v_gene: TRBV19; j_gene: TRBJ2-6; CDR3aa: CASSATFVGGANVLTF; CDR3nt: TGTGCCAGTAGTGCCACCTTCGTCGGGGGGGCCAACGTCCTGACTTTC
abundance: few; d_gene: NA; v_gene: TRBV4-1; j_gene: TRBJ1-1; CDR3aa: CASSHRTDEAFF; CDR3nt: TGCGCCAGCAGCCATAGGACAGACGAAGCTTTCTTT
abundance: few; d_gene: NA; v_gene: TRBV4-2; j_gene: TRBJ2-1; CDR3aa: CASSQLRQYNEQFF; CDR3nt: TGTGCCAGCAGCCAACTTAGGCAGTACAATGAGCAGTTCTTC
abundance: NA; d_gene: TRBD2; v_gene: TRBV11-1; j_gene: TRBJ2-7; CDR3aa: CASSSTRTSGYEQYF; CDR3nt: TGTGCCAGCAGCTCTACCCGGACTAGCGGGTACGAGCAGTACTTC
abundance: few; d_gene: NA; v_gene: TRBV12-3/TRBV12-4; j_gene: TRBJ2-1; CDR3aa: CASSPQTPAYNEQFF; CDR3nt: TGTGCCAGCAGTCCGCAGACCCCCGCCTACAATGAGCAGTTCTTC
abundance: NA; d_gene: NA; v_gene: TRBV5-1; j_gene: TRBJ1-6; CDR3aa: CASSLVPDRNSPLHF; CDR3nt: TGCGCCAGCAGCTTGGTTCCGGACAGAAATTCACCCCTCCACTTT
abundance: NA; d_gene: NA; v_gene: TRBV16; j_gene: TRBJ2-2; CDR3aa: CASSQLIAGATGELFF; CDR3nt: TGTGCCAGCAGCCAATTGATCGCAGGGGCCACCGGGGAGCTGTTTTTT
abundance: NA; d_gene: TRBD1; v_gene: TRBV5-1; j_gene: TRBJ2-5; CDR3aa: CASSLEQGVDQETQYF; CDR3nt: TGCGCCAGCAGCTTGGAGCAGGGGGTAGATCAAGAGACCCAGTACTTC
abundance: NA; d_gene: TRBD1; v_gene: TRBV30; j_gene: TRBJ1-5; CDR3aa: CAWTRTGNQPQHF; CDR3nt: TGTGCCTGGACCCGGACAGGGAATCAGCCCCAGCATTTT
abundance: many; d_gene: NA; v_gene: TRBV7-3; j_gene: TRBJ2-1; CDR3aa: CASSLETYNEQFF; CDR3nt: TGTGCCAGCAGCCTGGAAACCTACAATGAGCAGTTCTTC
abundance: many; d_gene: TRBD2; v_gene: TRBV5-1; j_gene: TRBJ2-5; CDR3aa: CASSLTSGPGTQYF; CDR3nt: TGCGCCAGCAGCTTGACTAGCGGCCCGGGGACCCAGTACTTC
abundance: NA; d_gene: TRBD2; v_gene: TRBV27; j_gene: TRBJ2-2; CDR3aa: CASSFWGTRNTGELFF; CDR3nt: TGTGCCAGCAGTTTTTGGGGGACTAGGAACACCGGGGAGCTGTTTTTT